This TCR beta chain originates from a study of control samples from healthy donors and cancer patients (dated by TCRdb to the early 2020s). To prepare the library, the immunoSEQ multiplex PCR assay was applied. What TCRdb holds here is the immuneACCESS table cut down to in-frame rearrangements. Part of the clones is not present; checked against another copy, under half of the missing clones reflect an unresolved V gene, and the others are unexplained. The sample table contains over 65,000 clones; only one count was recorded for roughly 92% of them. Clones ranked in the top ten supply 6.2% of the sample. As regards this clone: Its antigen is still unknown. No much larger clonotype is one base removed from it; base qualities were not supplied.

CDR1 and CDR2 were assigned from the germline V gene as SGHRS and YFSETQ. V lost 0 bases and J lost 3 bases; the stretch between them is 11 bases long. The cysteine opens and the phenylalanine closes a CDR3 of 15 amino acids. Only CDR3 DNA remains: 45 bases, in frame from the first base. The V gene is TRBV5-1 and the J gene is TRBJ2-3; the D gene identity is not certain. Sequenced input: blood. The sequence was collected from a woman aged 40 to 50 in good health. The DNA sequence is TGCGCCAGCAGCTTGGTACGTGTTCGGACAGATACGCAGTATTTT. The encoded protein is CASSLVRVRTDTQYF.